The 32 T cell receptor beta chains in this list originate from one sample, sequenced in a study of graft-versus-host responses after intestinal transplantation. Here immunoSEQ multiplex PCR was the method, and the copy in TCRdb shows in-frame clones only, minus some. The data show approximately 100,000 clones, 86% seen once. Sequenced material: PBMCs, taken 255 days after intestinal transplant. The receptors come from a human patient who received an intestinal transplant, so some T cells may come from the graft donor.

The chain uses TRBV27 and TRBJ2-7, with TRBD2 matching 12 bases. This CDR3 spans 16 amino acids. Germline V gene lookup returns CDR1 MNHEY and CDR2 SMNVEV (reference sequence). J lost 2 bases, V lost 4 bases, and 6 bases had no gene match. CDR3 region: CASSSGLAGKPYEQYF. The CDR3 coding sequence is TGTGCCAGCAGTTCCGGACTAGCGGGAAAGCCCTACGAGCAGTACTTC.

The V gene is TRBV5-4, the J gene TRBJ2-3; 12 nucleotides match TRBD1. The CDR3 runs 16 residues. Germline V gene data show CDR1 as SGHNT and CDR2 as YYREEE (reference sequence). V shed 0 bases, J shed 3 bases, and the junction held 2 bases outside the gene matches. In nucleotides, the CDR3 is TGTGCCAGCAGCTTGGTGGGACAGGGGGCGACAGATACGCAGTATTTT. It codes for CASSLVGQGATDTQYF.

This CDR3 is CASSLLSRDRDNEKLFF. CDR3 DNA sequence: TGCGCCAGCAGTCTCCTAAGCCGGGACAGGGATAATGAAAAACTGTTTTTT. V usage is TRBV4-1 and J usage is TRBJ1-4, with 9 nucleotides matching TRBD1. CDR1 is MGHRA, CDR2 YSYEKL, per germline. J lost 4 bases, V lost 6 bases, and 12 bases had no gene match. The CDR3 sequence is 17 residues long.

The gene calls are TRBV19 and TRBJ2-3, with unresolved D. The CDR3 has 13 residues. Germline V gene sequence: CDR1 LNHDA, CDR2 SQIVND (reference sequence). The V and J ends lost 2 bases and 5 bases respectively, with 8 bases between them. CDR3 sequence (DNA): TGTGCCAGTAGTATATCCGTCCGAGATACGCAGTATTTT. Its protein product is CASSISVRDTQYF.

Written as DNA, the CDR3 is TGTGCCAGCAGTGACGTTTCAGGTCAAGAAGCTTTCTTT. Translation gives CASSDVSGQEAFF. The chain combines TRBV2 with TRBJ1-1; D not resolved. The germline CDR1 and CDR2 sequences are SNHLY and FYNNEI. The CDR3 extends over 13 amino acids. V lost 3 bases and J 8 bases, leaving 13 bases between the germline ends.

J is TRBJ2-7 and V is TRBV5-4; TRBD1 aligns across 9 bases. The germline CDR1 and CDR2 sequences are SGHNT and YYREEE (reference sequence). After removal of 9 bases from V and 9 bases from J, the junction contained 13 bases not matched to a gene. The CDR3 consists of 13 residues. CDR3 nucleotide sequence: TGTGCCACCCAAAGCGGGACAGGGAATTGGCAGTACGTC. It yields the protein CATQSGTGNWQYV.

Concerning this clone: The junction departs from germline at one end; a sequencing error may be responsible. This rearrangement joins TRBV10-1 to TRBJ2-3; 7 bases map to TRBD2. The CDR3 loop spans 16 amino acids. The germline V gene encodes CDR1 WNHNN and CDR2 SYGVQD (reference sequence). CDR3 DNA: TGCGCCAGCAGCGAGTTACCGGGACTACCCACAGATACGCAGTATTTT. It codes for CASSELPGLPTDTQYF.

The chain couples TRBV10-3 to TRBJ2-5, with 12 nucleotides matching TRBD1. Germline values: CDR1 ENHRY, CDR2 SYGVKD. J gave up 2 bases and V 5 bases, and 3 bases lay outside the gene matches. This CDR3 is built from 15 residues. The CDR3 DNA is TGTGCCATCAGTATGGGACAGGGGGCACAAGAGACCCAGTACTTC. Translating it yields CAISMGQGAQETQYF.

This clone has a handful of counts. The rearrangement joins TRBV10-3 to TRBJ2-1, with 9 bases that match TRBD1. The J segment lost 6 bases and the V segment lost 7 bases, leaving 7 bases of the junction unmatched. Germline V gene sequence: CDR1 ENHRY, CDR2 SYGVKD. This CDR3 spans 14 amino acids. The CDR3 protein is CAINRQGGFNEQFF. The CDR3 bases are TGTGCCATCAACCGACAGGGGGGCTTCAATGAGCAGTTCTTC.

This chain connects TRBV10-3 to TRBJ1-1, with unresolved D. CDR3 length equals 14 residues. V was clipped by 0 bases and J by 3 bases, with 8 bases between them. Looked up from germline, CDR1 is ENHRY and CDR2 is SYGVKD. The CDR3 region is CAISESFWDTEAFF. The CDR3, as DNA: TGTGCCATCAGTGAGTCGTTCTGGGACACTGAAGCTTTCTTT.

The V gene is TRBV6-5, the J gene TRBJ1-2; 8 nucleotides align to TRBD1. The CDR3 has 16 residues. CDR1 MNHEY and CDR2 SVGAGI come from the germline V gene. Unmatched junction bases numbered 8, after V lost 2 bases and J lost 3 bases. Here the CDR3 DNA reads TGTGCCAGCAGTTACGACAGGGGTGGAGGACACTATGGCTACACCTTC. Residues: CASSYDRGGGHYGYTF.

The chain combines TRBV28 with TRBJ2-7, with 7 bases matching TRBD2. Per germline, CDR1 MDHEN and CDR2 SYDVKM. This CDR3 has 18 amino acids. The V and J ends lost 5 bases and 0 bases, in that order; junction bases with no gene match: 16. CDR3 bases: TGTGCCAGCAGTCCGGCACCCCCAAGGCGGGGGAGCTCCTACGAGCAGTACTTC. Translation gives CASSPAPPRRGSSYEQYF.

The chain carries TRBV28 and TRBJ1-2; the D gene is possibly TRBD1 (5 bases). The germline CDR1 and CDR2 sequences are MDHEN and SYDVKM. V lost 2 bases, J lost 8 bases, and 12 bases lay in between. The CDR3 runs 13 residues. CDR3 sequence: CASSLKRGGGYTF. DNA of the CDR3: TGTGCCAGCAGTTTAAAACGGGGGGGAGGCTACACCTTC.

V usage is TRBV5-1 and J usage is TRBJ2-7, with 9 bases aligning to TRBD1. V was clipped by 7 bases and J by 2 bases; unmatched bases: 4. Germline V gene data show CDR1 as SGHRS and CDR2 as YFSETQ. CDR3 length equals 13 residues. CDR3: CASGGTGTYEQYV. The CDR3 DNA is TGCGCCAGCGGAGGGACAGGGACCTACGAGCAGTACGTC.

V gene TRBV6-1 combines with J gene TRBJ1-4; 8 nucleotides line up with TRBD1. The CDR3 is made up of 13 amino acids. CDR1 is MNHNS and CDR2 is SASEGT in the germline V gene. The V segment lost 7 bases and the J segment 11 bases; nucleotides outside the gene matches: 9. The CDR3 sequence: CASTRGPDMKLFF. CDR3 DNA: TGTGCCAGCACCAGGGGGCCCGACATGAAACTGTTTTTT.

This chain uses TRBV28 with TRBJ1-2; D perhaps matches TRBD1 (6 bases). V lost 7 bases and J lost 5, with 17 bases in between. CDR1 is MDHEN and CDR2 is SYDVKM in the germline V gene. The CDR3 is 14 amino acids. In nucleotides, the CDR3 is TGTGCCAGCAATGACCGGACAGCGACTTATGGCTACACCTTC. It specifies CASNDRTATYGYTF.

V gene TRBV5-1 combines with J gene TRBJ2-5, with 7 positions matching TRBD2. Looked up from germline, CDR1 is SGHRS and CDR2 is YFSETQ. The CDR3 sequence is 15 residues long. After removal of 3 bases from V and 4 bases from J, the junction contained 9 bases not matched to a gene. CDR3 bases: TGCGCCAGCAGCTCGCCTGCGGGAGCGGGAGAGACCCAGTACTTC. It yields the protein CASSSPAGAGETQYF.

The V and J genes are TRBV6-6 and TRBJ1-2, with D uncertain. Trimming removed 0 bases at V and 4 bases at J, with 12 bases between. This CDR3 comprises 15 residues. Germline V lookup: CDR1 MNHNY, CDR2 SVGAGI (reference sequence). The CDR3 nucleotides are TGTGCCAGCAGTTACTCCCCAGCCCCCCTCTATGGCTACACCTTC. As protein: CASSYSPAPLYGYTF.

The V call is TRBV2, the J call TRBJ1-4, with a tentative D call TRBD1 (5 bases). The CDR3 consists of 13 residues. The V end was cut by 7 bases, the J end by 7 bases, with 13 bases between. CDR1 and CDR2 from the germline V gene are SNHLY and FYNNEI. CDR3: CASIKDGGEKLFF. The CDR3 DNA is TGTGCCAGCATTAAGGACGGGGGTGAAAAACTGTTTTTT.

The chain has TRBV9 and TRBJ2-7; 7 bases are a match to TRBD1. Looked up from germline, CDR1 is SGDLS and CDR2 is YYNGEE. The CDR3 consists of 16 residues. After removal of 5 bases from V and 6 bases from J, the junction contained 17 bases not matched to a gene. The chain's CDR3 is CASSETLDRVVSEQYF. In DNA, the CDR3 is TGTGCCAGCAGTGAAACCCTCGACAGGGTGGTAAGCGAGCAGTACTTC. The full variable domain, with the rest looked up from reference TRBV9 and TRBJ2-7, is DSGVTQTPKHLITATGQRVTLRCSPRSGDLSVYWYQQSLDQGLQFLIQYYNGEERAKGNILERFSAQQFPDLHSELNLSSLELGDSALYFCASSETLDRVVSEQYFGPGTRLTVT.

This chain uses TRBV5-1 with TRBJ2-5, with D possibly matching TRBD2 (6 bases). The CDR3 is 14 amino acids. V lost 2 bases to trimming and J lost 2 bases, with 10 bases between them. Germline lookup yields CDR1 SGHRS and CDR2 YFSETQ. As DNA, the CDR3 is TGCGCCAGCAGCTTAATGGGACTGCAAGAGACCCAGTACTTC. Translating gives CASSLMGLQETQYF.

The chain combines TRBV6-1 with TRBJ2-3, with a tentative D call TRBD1 (6 bases). The V and J ends lost 0 bases and 0 bases respectively, with 10 bases between them. CDR1 MNHNS and CDR2 SASEGT come from the germline V gene. The CDR3 has 16 residues. This CDR3 is CASSEARQGSTDTQYF. The DNA of the CDR3 is TGTGCCAGCAGTGAAGCCAGGCAGGGGAGCACAGATACGCAGTATTTT.

The V call is TRBV4-1, the J call TRBJ2-2, with 9 bases matching TRBD2. Germline CDR1 reads MGHRA; CDR2 reads YSYEKL. The CDR3 has 14 amino acids. Trimming cost V 3 bases and J 7 bases; bases outside gene matches: 3. The CDR3 is CASSQGLANGELFF. The DNA for the CDR3 is TGCGCCAGCAGCCAGGGACTAGCAAACGGGGAGCTGTTTTTT.

This sequence joins TRBV6-4 and TRBJ1-5; D not resolved. V was clipped by 6 bases and J by 0 bases, with 12 bases between them. This CDR3 spans 15 amino acids. Germline CDR1 and CDR2: MRHNA and SNTAGT. Here the CDR3 DNA reads TGTGCCAGCAGGGAAACAGCGTATAGCAATCAGCCCCAGCATTTT. Its protein is CASRETAYSNQPQHF.

Only a few counts were recorded for this clone. The chain joins TRBV29-1 to TRBJ2-1, with 7 positions matching TRBD2. The ends lost 6 bases at V and 6 bases at J; junction bases unmatched: 11. CDR1 is SQVTM and CDR2 is ANQGSEA in the germline V gene. This CDR3 spans 14 amino acids. CDR3 residues: CSVLTGGGGNEQFF. Here the CDR3 DNA reads TGCAGCGTCCTCACTGGGGGGGGAGGCAATGAGCAGTTCTTC.

DNA for the CDR3: TGTGCCAGCAGTGGCTGGACTAGCGGGGGGGATGAGCAGTTCTTC. This translates into CASSGWTSGGDEQFF. J is TRBJ2-1 and V is TRBV6-1, with TRBD2 matching 15 bases. The CDR3 contains 15 residues. The germline CDR1 and CDR2 sequences are MNHNS and SASEGT. V lost 4 bases and J lost 8; bases outside the gene matches: 3.

The table lists this clone with a count of one. This sequence joins TRBV11-2 and TRBJ1-2, with D maybe TRBD1 (5 bases). In germline, CDR1 is SGHAT, CDR2 FQNNGV. The CDR3 sequence is 14 residues long. V lost 1 base and J 3 bases, leaving 9 bases between the germline ends. The CDR3 sequence is CASSLGWGDYGYTF. CDR3 DNA: TGTGCCAGCAGCTTAGGGTGGGGCGACTATGGCTACACCTTC.

V gene TRBV15 combines with J gene TRBJ2-7, with 8 positions matching TRBD1. The ends lost 0 bases at V and 2 bases at J; junction bases unmatched: 9. CDR3 length: 17 amino acids. CDR1 and CDR2 from the germline V gene are LNHNV and YYDKDF (reference sequence). The CDR3 is CATSRDSTGQGTYEQYF. CDR3 nucleotides: TGTGCCACCAGCAGAGATTCAACTGGACAGGGTACCTACGAGCAGTACTTC.

In nucleotides, the CDR3 is TGTGCCAGCAGCTTGGGAGGGGTCGGCTACACCTTC. This sequence encodes CASSLGGVGYTF. This chain uses TRBV7-9 with TRBJ1-2; possible D gene TRBD1, 5 bases. Deletions cut 3 bases from V and 8 bases from J, with 10 bases between. The CDR3 spans 12 residues. CDR1 is SEHNR, CDR2 FQNEAQ, per germline (reference sequence). Full variable domain (outside the CDR3, taken from reference TRBV7-9 and TRBJ1-2): DTGVSQNPRHKITKRGQNVTFRCDPISEHNRLYWYRQTLGQGPEFLTYFQNEAQLEKSRLLSDRFSAERPKGSFSTLEIQRTEQGDSAMYLCASSLGGVGYTFGSGTRLTVV.

The CDR3 region has the DNA TGTGCCAGCAGCCGCATCGGGACTAGCGGCTCCTACGAGCAGTACTTC. Its protein product is CASSRIGTSGSYEQYF. The chain recombines TRBV5-4 with TRBJ2-7; 11 nucleotides agree with TRBD2. V dropped 4 bases and J dropped 0; count of bases not matched to a gene: 6. CDR1 is SGHNT and CDR2 is YYREEE in the germline V gene (reference sequence). The CDR3 is 16 amino acids.

The V and J genes are TRBV2 and TRBJ2-7; D is possibly TRBD1 or TRBD2 (6 bases each). Trimming stripped 4 bases from V and 3 bases from J, with 19 bases between. Germline assignment: CDR1 SNHLY and CDR2 FYNNEI. This CDR3 contains 16 residues. The CDR3 DNA reads as TGTGCCAGCAGTGGGAATCGCGGGACATTTGTCTACGAGCAGTACTTC. Its translation is CASSGNRGTFVYEQYF. Combining the CDR3 with reference TRBV2 and TRBJ2-7 gives the whole variable domain EPEVTQTPSHQVTQMGQEVILRCVPISNHLYFYWYRQILGQKVEFLVSFYNNEISEKSEIFDDQFSVERPDGSNFTLKIRSTKLEDSAMYFCASSGNRGTFVYEQYFGPGTRLTVT.

J is TRBJ1-5 and V is TRBV30, with D unresolved. V gave up 3 bases and J gave up 5 bases, with 14 bases separating them. CDR3 length equals 14 residues. Germline lookup yields CDR1 GTSNPN and CDR2 SVGIG (reference sequence). The CDR3 here is CAWSTKGGYQPQHF. CDR3 DNA sequence: TGTGCCTGGAGCACTAAGGGCGGATATCAGCCCCAGCATTTT.